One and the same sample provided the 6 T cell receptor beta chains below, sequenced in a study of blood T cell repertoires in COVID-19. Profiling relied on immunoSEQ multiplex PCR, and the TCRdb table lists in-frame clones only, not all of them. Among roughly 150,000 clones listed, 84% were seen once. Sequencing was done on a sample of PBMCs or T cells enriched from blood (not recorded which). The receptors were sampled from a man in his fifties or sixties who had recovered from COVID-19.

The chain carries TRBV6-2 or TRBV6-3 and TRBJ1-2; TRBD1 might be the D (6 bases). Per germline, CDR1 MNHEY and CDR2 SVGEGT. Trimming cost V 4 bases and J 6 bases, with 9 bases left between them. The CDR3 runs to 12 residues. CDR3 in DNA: TGTGCCAGCAGTTTCGACAGGCATGGCTACACCTTC. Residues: CASSFDRHGYTF.

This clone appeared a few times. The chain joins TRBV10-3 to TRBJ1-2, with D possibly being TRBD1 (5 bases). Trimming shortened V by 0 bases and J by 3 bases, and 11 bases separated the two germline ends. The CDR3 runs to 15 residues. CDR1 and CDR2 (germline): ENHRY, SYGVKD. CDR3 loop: CAISESISGDYGYTF. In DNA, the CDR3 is TGTGCCATCAGTGAGTCTATATCGGGGGACTATGGCTACACCTTC.

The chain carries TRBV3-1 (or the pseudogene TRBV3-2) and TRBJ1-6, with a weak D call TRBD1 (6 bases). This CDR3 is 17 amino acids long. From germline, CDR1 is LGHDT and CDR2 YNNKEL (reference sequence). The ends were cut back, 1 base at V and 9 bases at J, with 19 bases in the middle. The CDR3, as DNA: TGTGCCAGCAGCCAAGCACCCCGGGGGGGCGTCAGTTCACCCCTCCACTTT. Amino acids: CASSQAPRGGVSSPLHF.

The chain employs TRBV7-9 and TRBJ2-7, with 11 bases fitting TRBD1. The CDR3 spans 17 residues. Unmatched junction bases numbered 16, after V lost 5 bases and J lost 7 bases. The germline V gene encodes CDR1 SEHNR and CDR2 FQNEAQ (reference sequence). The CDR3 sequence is CASSPVRFGQGAREQYF. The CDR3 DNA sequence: TGTGCCAGCAGCCCAGTCCGCTTCGGACAGGGGGCTCGGGAGCAGTACTTC.

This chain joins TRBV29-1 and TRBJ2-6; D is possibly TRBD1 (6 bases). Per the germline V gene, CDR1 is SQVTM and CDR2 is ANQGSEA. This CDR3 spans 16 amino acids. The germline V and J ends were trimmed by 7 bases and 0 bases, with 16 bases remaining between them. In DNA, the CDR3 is TGCAGCGCCGGCTCTGGGGGCTCCTCTGGGGCCAACGTCCTGACTTTC. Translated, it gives CSAGSGGSSGANVLTF. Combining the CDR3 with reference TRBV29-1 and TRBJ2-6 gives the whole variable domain SAVISQKPSRDICQRGTSLTIQCQVDSQVTMMFWYRQQPGQSLTLIATANQGSEATYESGFVIDKFPISRPNLTFSTLTVSNMSPEDSSIYLCSAGSGGSSGANVLTFGAGSRLTVL.

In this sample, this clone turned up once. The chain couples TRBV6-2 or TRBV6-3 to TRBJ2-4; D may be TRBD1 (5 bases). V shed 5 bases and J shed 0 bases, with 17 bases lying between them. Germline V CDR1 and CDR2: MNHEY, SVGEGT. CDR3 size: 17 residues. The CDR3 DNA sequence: TGTGCCAGCAGTGACCTGGACATACTCATAGCCAAAAACATTCAGTACTTC. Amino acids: CASSDLDILIAKNIQYF.